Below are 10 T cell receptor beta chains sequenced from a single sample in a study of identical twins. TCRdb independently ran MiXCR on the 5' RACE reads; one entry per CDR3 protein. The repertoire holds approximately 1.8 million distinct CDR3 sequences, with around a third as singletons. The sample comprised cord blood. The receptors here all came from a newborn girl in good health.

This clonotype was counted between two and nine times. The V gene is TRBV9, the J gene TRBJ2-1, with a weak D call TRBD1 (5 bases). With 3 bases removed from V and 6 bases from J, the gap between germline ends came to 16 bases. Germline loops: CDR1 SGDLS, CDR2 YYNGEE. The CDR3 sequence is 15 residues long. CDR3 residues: CASSDRIDFVNEQFF. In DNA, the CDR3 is TGTGCCAGCAGCGACAGGATTGACTTCGTCAATGAGCAGTTCTTC.

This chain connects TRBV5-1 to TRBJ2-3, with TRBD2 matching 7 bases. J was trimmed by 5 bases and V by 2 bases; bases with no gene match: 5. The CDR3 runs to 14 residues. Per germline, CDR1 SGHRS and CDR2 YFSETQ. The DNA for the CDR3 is TGCGCCAGCAGCTTTAGCGGGCCCGGAGATACGCAGTATTTT. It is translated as CASSFSGPGDTQYF. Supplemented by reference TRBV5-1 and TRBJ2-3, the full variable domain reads KAGVTQTPRYLIKTRGQQVTLSCSPISGHRSVSWYQQTPGQGLQFLFEYFSETQRNKGNFPGRFSGRQFSNSRSEMNVSTLELGDSALYLCASSFSGPGDTQYFGPGTRLTVL.

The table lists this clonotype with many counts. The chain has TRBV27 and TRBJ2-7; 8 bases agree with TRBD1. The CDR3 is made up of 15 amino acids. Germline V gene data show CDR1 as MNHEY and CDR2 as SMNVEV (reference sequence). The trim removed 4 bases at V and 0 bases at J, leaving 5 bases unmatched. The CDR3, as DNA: TGTGCCAGCAGTTCGGGACAGGCCATCTCCTACGAGCAGTACTTC. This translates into CASSSGQAISYEQYF.

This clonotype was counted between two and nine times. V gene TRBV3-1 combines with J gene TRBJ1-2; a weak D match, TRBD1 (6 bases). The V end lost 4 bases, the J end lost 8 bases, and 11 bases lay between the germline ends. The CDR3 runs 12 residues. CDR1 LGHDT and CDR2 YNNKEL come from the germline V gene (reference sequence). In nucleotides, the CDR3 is TGTGCCAGCAGCCCAGGGGCGCGGGGCTACACCTTC. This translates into CASSPGARGYTF.

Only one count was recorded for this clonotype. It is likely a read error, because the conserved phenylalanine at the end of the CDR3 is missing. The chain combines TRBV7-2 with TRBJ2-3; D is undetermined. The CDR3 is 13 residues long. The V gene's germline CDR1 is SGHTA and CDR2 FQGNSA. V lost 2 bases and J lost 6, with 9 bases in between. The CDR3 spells CASSLSGSDTQYL. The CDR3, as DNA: TGTGCCAGCAGCTTAAGTGGGTCGGATACGCAGTATTTG.

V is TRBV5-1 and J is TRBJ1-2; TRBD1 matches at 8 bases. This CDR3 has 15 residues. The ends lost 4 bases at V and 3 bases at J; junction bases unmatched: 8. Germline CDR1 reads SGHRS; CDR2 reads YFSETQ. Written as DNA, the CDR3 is TGCGCCAGCAGCGGACAGGGTGCCCGAGACTATGGCTACACCTTC. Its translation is CASSGQGARDYGYTF.

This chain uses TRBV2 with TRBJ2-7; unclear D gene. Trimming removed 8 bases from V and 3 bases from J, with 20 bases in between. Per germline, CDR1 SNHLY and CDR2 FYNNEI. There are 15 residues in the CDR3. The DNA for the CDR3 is TGTGCCAGCCGTCAATACTTCCACTACTACTACGAGCAGTACTTC. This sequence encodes CASRQYFHYYYEQYF.

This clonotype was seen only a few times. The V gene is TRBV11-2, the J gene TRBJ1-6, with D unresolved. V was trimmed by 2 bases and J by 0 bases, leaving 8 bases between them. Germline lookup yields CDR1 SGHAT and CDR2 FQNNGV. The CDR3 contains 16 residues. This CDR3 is CASSLQSSSYNSPLHF. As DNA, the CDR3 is TGTGCCAGCAGCTTACAAAGTAGCTCCTATAATTCACCCCTCCACTTT.

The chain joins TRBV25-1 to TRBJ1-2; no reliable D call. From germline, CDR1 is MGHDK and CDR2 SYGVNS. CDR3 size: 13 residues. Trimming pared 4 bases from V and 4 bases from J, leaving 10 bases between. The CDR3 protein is CASSVSGRYGYTF. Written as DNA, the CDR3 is TGTGCCAGCAGTGTCTCAGGCCGCTATGGCTACACCTTC.

The CDR3 spells CASSPGVAGGQSEQFF. CDR3 nucleotides: TGTGCCAGCAGCCCTGGAGTAGCGGGGGGGCAGAGTGAGCAGTTCTTC. This chain links TRBV7-2 with TRBJ2-1, with 11 bases fitting TRBD2. V was clipped by 5 bases and J by 9 bases; unmatched bases: 12. Germline CDR1 is SGHTA and CDR2 is FQGNSA. CDR3 length equals 16 residues.